The entry below gives a single TCR beta chain sequence along with its context. These data originate in a study of blood T cell repertoires in COVID-19. Study context: COVID-19 samples collected from the United States, Italy and Spain covered acute and convalescent phases. Nucleic acid was either cDNA or gDNA, and it came from T cells, B-cell-depleted T cells, or PBMCs.

V shed 6 bases, J shed 6 bases, and the junction held 13 bases outside the gene matches. The V gene's germline CDR1 is MNHEY and CDR2 SVGEGT. The CDR3 runs to 18 residues. Authors' data handling: Amplification with reference gene primers provided the estimates of nucleated cell counts. The table came from immunoSEQ multiplex PCR; TCRdb's copy has only in-frame clones and leaves some out. V and J calls and clone size come straight from that table; D and trimming were deduced from the DNA. The sample consists of approximately 180,000 clones, roughly 87% of them appearing once. The sequenced material came from peripheral blood. This sequence was found in a woman aged 65 to 85 with acute or convalescent COVID-19. The J gene is TRBJ2-3, the V gene TRBV6-2 or TRBV6-3, with 15 bases aligning to TRBD2. CDR3 region: CASSLGLAGGPTGDTQYF. The DNA for the CDR3 is TGTGCCAGCAGCTTAGGACTAGCGGGGGGGCCAACCGGGGATACGCAGTATTTT.